Presented here are 22 T cell receptor beta chains from one specimen sequenced in a study of blood T cells in healthy people across ages. With a J-beta primer mix and a sample-barcoded 5' primer, a second PCR ran roughly 7 to 11 cycles. TCRdb independently ran MiXCR on the 5' RACE reads; one entry per CDR3 protein. The table has over a million distinct CDR3 sequences, around 45% seen once; the top ten hold approximately 20%. Material: blood. Receptor source: a woman aged 60-75 years in good health.

As regards this clonotype: A much larger clone is a single base away; this may be a read error. The chain has TRBV20-1 and TRBJ2-7, with a weak D call TRBD2 (5 bases). The CDR3 is 10 residues long. The germline gives CDR1 DFQATT, CDR2 SNEGSKA (reference sequence). CDR3 sequence reads: CRAATGEQYF. Written as DNA, the CDR3 is TGCAGGGCAGCCACGGGGGAGCAGTACTTC.

This clonotype was observed many times. The rearrangement uses TRBV2 and TRBJ2-1; no firm D call. CDR1 is SNHLY, CDR2 FYNNEI, per germline. This CDR3 has 11 amino acids. V lost 3 bases and J lost 5, with 2 bases in between. The CDR3 loop is CASSDNNEQFF. The CDR3 region has the DNA TGTGCCAGCAGTGACAACAATGAGCAGTTCTTC. The entire variable domain, with the rest obtained from reference TRBV2 and TRBJ2-1, is as follows: EPEVTQTPSHQVTQMGQEVILRCVPISNHLYFYWYRQILGQKVEFLVSFYNNEISEKSEIFDDQFSVERPDGSNFTLKIRSTKLEDSAMYFCASSDNNEQFFGPGTRLTVL.

This clonotype came up many times. V usage is TRBV5-6 and J usage is TRBJ2-5, with 8 bases that match TRBD1. J gave up 3 bases and V 5 bases, and 6 bases lay outside the gene matches. The CDR3 loop spans 14 amino acids. CDR1 is SGHDT, CDR2 YYEEEE, per germline. The DNA of the CDR3 is TGTGCCAGCAGTTATGGGACAGGCAAAGAGACCCAGTACTTC. Protein sequence: CASSYGTGKETQYF.

With respect to this clonotype: The junction shows a germline mismatch at one end, possibly a read error. The genes are TRBV12-3 or TRBV12-4 and TRBJ2-6; TRBD1 is a possible D gene (6 bases). The CDR3 contains 15 residues. CDR3 in DNA: TGTGCCAGCAGTCCACAGGGCTCTGGGGCCAACGTCCTGTCTTTC. Translation gives CASSPQGSGANVLSF.

This clonotype was seen only a few times. The V call is TRBV20-1, the J call TRBJ2-5, with TRBD2 identical over 9 bases. V was pared by 2 bases and J by 5 bases, with 3 bases of the junction left unmatched. Germline CDR1 DFQATT, CDR2 SNEGSKA (reference sequence). This CDR3 is 13 amino acids long. CDR3 in DNA: TGCAGTGCTAGATCCGGACTAGCGGAGACCCAGTACTTC. Its protein product is CSARSGLAETQYF.

In its sample, this clonotype was seen a few times. V is TRBV2 and J is TRBJ2-5, with D possibly matching TRBD2 (6 bases). Deletions cut 1 base from V and 1 base from J, with 10 bases between. The CDR3 totals 15 residues. Germline CDR1 reads SNHLY; CDR2 reads FYNNEI. CDR3 in DNA: TGTGCCAGCAGTGAAGGATGGACTATCCAAGAGACCCAGTACTTC. This encodes CASSEGWTIQETQYF.

Comment on this clonotype: Sequence at one end of the junction differs from germline and may be a read error. The J gene is TRBJ1-3, the V gene TRBV11-3; D is undetermined. Germline-derived CDR1 and CDR2 are SGHNT and YENEEA. The CDR3 contains 15 residues. CDR3 amino acids: CASSLDGYSGNTIYF. CDR3 DNA sequence: TGTGCCAGCAGCCTAGACGGGTACTCTGGAAACACCATATATTTT.

This clonotype was counted only a few times. The rearrangement uses TRBV7-9 and TRBJ2-7; D is undetermined. The CDR3 totals 12 residues. V was shortened by 5 bases and J by 6 bases, with 11 bases between the two germline ends. Looked up from germline, CDR1 is SEHNR and CDR2 is FQNEAQ (reference sequence). CDR3 protein: CASSPPGLEQYF. DNA of the CDR3: TGTGCCAGCAGCCCCCCCGGTCTCGAGCAGTACTTC.

Turning to this clonotype: At one of its ends the junction is not consistent with the germline gene, which may arise from a read error. The V call is TRBV9, the J call TRBJ2-1, with 7 nucleotides matching TRBD2. The germline V gene encodes CDR1 SGDLS and CDR2 YYNGEE. This CDR3 spans 14 amino acids. CDR3 region: CASSVGAGYNKQFF. The CDR3 region has the DNA TGTGCCAGCAGCGTCGGAGCGGGGTACAATAAGCAGTTCTTC.

This clonotype turned up a few times. V is TRBV15 and J is TRBJ2-7, with a possible D match to TRBD1 (6 bases). This CDR3 spans 15 amino acids. V lost 3 bases, J lost 2 bases, and 14 bases lay in between. The germline V gene encodes CDR1 LNHNV and CDR2 YYDKDF (reference sequence). CDR3 region: CATSRGQAGAYEQYF. The CDR3 DNA follows: TGTGCCACCAGCAGGGGTCAAGCAGGGGCCTACGAGCAGTACTTC.

This clonotype was seen a handful of times. DNA of the CDR3: TGTGCCTGGAGTAGGGGCCCCGGCGGGATAGCCAATGAGCAGTTCTTC. This gives the protein CAWSRGPGGIANEQFF. The chain links TRBV30 to TRBJ2-1, with D perhaps matching TRBD2 (6 bases). Germline V gives CDR1 GTSNPN, CDR2 SVGIG (reference sequence). The CDR3 consists of 16 residues. V lost 2 bases to trimming and J lost 6 bases, with 20 bases between them.

V is TRBV9 and J is TRBJ2-3; possibly TRBD2 for D (6 bases). The CDR3 spans 11 residues. The germline CDR1 and CDR2 sequences are SGDLS and YYNGEE. Trimming removed 2 bases at V and 10 bases at J, with 8 bases between. The CDR3 nucleotides are TGTGCCAGCAGCGTTGGGACTCCGCAGTATTTT. Translation: CASSVGTPQYF.

In this sample, this clonotype turned up many times. The gene calls are TRBV10-3 and TRBJ2-1, with D unresolved. V lost 7 bases to trimming and J lost 2 bases, with 9 bases between them. The CDR3 consists of 13 residues. From germline, CDR1 is ENHRY and CDR2 SYGVKD. DNA of the CDR3: TGTGCCATCAAGGTAGGAACCTACAATGAGCAGTTCTTC. It yields the protein CAIKVGTYNEQFF.

The chain links TRBV6-6 to TRBJ2-1; D is ambiguous. The germline V gene encodes CDR1 MNHNY and CDR2 SVGAGI (reference sequence). V was shortened by 0 bases and J by 8 bases, with 5 bases between the two germline ends. The CDR3 contains 12 residues. Here the CDR3 reads CASSYSSDEQFF. CDR3 nucleotide sequence: TGTGCCAGCAGTTACTCCTCGGATGAGCAGTTCTTC.

The chain is built from TRBV20-1 and TRBJ2-1, with 10 bases aligning to TRBD2. In germline, CDR1 is DFQATT, CDR2 SNEGSKA (reference sequence). CDR3 length equals 16 residues. Losses at the gene ends were 1 base for V and 6 bases for J; bases not matched to a gene: 9. The CDR3 loop reads CSARVTPGLAANEQFF. CDR3 nucleotide sequence: TGCAGTGCTAGAGTAACCCCCGGACTAGCGGCCAATGAGCAGTTCTTC.

This chain links TRBV15 with TRBJ1-1; D gene uncertain. With 0 bases removed from V and 4 bases from J, the gap between germline ends came to 12 bases. The CDR3 is made up of 15 amino acids. In germline, CDR1 is LNHNV, CDR2 YYDKDF (reference sequence). CDR3 sequence: CATSRDSAVGTEAFF. The CDR3 coding sequence is TGTGCCACCAGCAGAGATTCGGCCGTAGGCACTGAAGCTTTCTTT.

This clonotype has a single count. This sequence joins TRBV7-8 and TRBJ2-7; D unclear. Trimming shortened V by 5 bases and J by 0 bases, and 14 bases separated the two germline ends. Per germline, CDR1 SGHVS and CDR2 FQNEAQ. This CDR3 spans 15 amino acids. For the CDR3, the DNA is TGTGCCAGCAGCGGAATAGCTGATTTCTCCTACGAGCAGTACTTC. Its protein product is CASSGIADFSYEQYF.

This sequence joins TRBV20-1 and TRBJ2-1; no definite D call. Looked up from germline, CDR1 is DFQATT and CDR2 is SNEGSKA (reference sequence). Deletions cut 1 base from V and 8 bases from J, with 6 bases between. The CDR3 sequence is 11 residues long. CDR3 residues: CSARGRYEQFF. The CDR3, as DNA: TGCAGTGCTAGAGGGCGTTATGAGCAGTTCTTC.

This rearrangement joins TRBV2 to TRBJ1-6, with D perhaps TRBD1 (6 bases). The V end was cut by 6 bases, the J end by 9 bases, with 18 bases between. The CDR3 spans 15 residues. From germline, CDR1 is SNHLY and CDR2 FYNNEI. The CDR3 spells CASSKGRGASSPLHF. The CDR3 DNA reads TGTGCCAGCAGCAAGGGACGGGGGGCGAGTTCACCCCTCCACTTT.

V is TRBV4-2 and J is TRBJ2-7; the D gene is possibly TRBD2 (5 bases). The V end lost 2 bases, the J end lost 2 bases, and 10 bases lay between the germline ends. Per the germline V gene, CDR1 is LGHNA and CDR2 is YNFKEQ. The length of the CDR3 is 14 residues. CDR3 DNA: TGTGCCAGCAGCCAACAGAGGGTCCCCTACGAGCAGTACTTC. Protein product: CASSQQRVPYEQYF.

This clonotype was counted only a few times. This chain joins TRBV28 and TRBJ2-7; D perhaps matches TRBD2 (5 bases). In germline, CDR1 is MDHEN, CDR2 SYDVKM. This CDR3 has 14 amino acids. Trimming shortened V by 2 bases and J by 3 bases, and 11 bases separated the two germline ends. CDR3 region: CASSLTGDGYEQYF. In nucleotides, the CDR3 is TGTGCCAGCAGTTTAACCGGGGATGGCTACGAGCAGTACTTC.

On this clonotype: Relative to the germline gene, one junction end is altered; a read error may explain this. This sequence joins TRBV11-3 and TRBJ2-1, with D perhaps TRBD2 (5 bases). The CDR3 sequence is 13 residues long. The germline V gene encodes CDR1 SGHNT and CDR2 YENEEA. Here the CDR3 DNA reads TGTACCAGCAGCTTAGAGGGTGACAATGAGCAGTTCTTC. It is translated as CTSSLEGDNEQFF.